The rows below give T cell receptor beta chains drawn from one sample of a study of brain T cells in children with intractable seizures. Some clones are missing from TCRdb's copy, which holds only in-frame ones; the method was immunoSEQ multiplex PCR. The sample consists of approximately 330,000 clones, 85% to 95% of them appearing once. The sequenced sample was peripheral blood, obtained approximately 5 months after surgery. Receptor source: a boy less than two years old with tuberous sclerosis and intractable seizures. Both conserved end residues are part of each CDR3. The order of the fields is CDR3 length, clone size, V gene, D gene, J gene, CDR3 DNA, CDR3 protein. A D gene is named only where the DNA matches it firmly. The size entry is marked missing in some rows and otherwise reads once, few, many or a size class.

17,once,TRBV7-8,-,TRBJ2-5,TGTGCCAGCAGCTTTTCGGGGGAGTGGGGGATTGGCGAGACCCAGTACTTC,CASSFSGEWGIGETQYF
11,-,TRBV19,TRBD1,TRBJ1-2,TGTGCCAGTAGTATGGGACAGGGCTACACCTTC,CASSMGQGYTF
15,-,TRBV12-5,TRBD2,TRBJ2-3,TGTGCTAGTGGTCCCCGTCTAGCGGAGACAGATACGCAGTATTTT,CASGPRLAETDTQYF
14,-,TRBV19,-,TRBJ1-5,TGTGCCAGTAGTATAATAGACGGGAATCAGCCCCAGCATTTT,CASSIIDGNQPQHF
14,-,TRBV3-1/TRBV3-2,-,TRBJ2-7,TGTGCCAGCAGCCCGACGCTGAGCTCCTACGAGCAGTACTTC,CASSPTLSSYEQYF
15,-,TRBV9,-,TRBJ1-5,TGTGCCAGCAGCCCGAGGGGGTTCAGCAATCAGCCCCAGCATTTT,CASSPRGFSNQPQHF
20,-,TRBV27,-,TRBJ2-1,TGTGCCAGCTGTTACAATGACTCGGCCCGCCAGAGCTTTTCCTACAATGAGCAGTTCTTC,CASCYNDSARQSFSYNEQFF
14,-,TRBV2,TRBD2,TRBJ2-1,TGTGCCAGCAGTGATGTCCTAGCGGGATATGAGCAGTTCTTC,CASSDVLAGYEQFF
15,-,TRBV19,TRBD1,TRBJ1-2,TGTGCCAGTAGTATCGGGACAGGGAACCCGTATGGCTACACCTTC,CASSIGTGNPYGYTF
15,-,TRBV4-2,-,TRBJ1-4,TGTGCCAGCAGCCAATCACGGTGGAAATACGAAAAACTGTTTTTT,CASSQSRWKYEKLFF
15,-,TRBV7-9,TRBD2,TRBJ2-1,TGTGCCAGCTGCAAGCGGGAGGGAGCTTACAATGAGCAGTTCTTC,CASCKREGAYNEQFF
15,-,TRBV6-5,TRBD2,TRBJ2-5,TGTGCCAGCCTCCGGAAAACTAGCGGCCAAGAGACCCAGTACTTC,CASLRKTSGQETQYF
14,once,TRBV6-5,-,TRBJ2-3,TGTGCCAGCAGCCGTGAGACTGGCACAGATACGCAGTATTTT,CASSRETGTDTQYF
15,once,TRBV12-5,-,TRBJ2-1,TGTGCTAGTGGTTTGACCCGGACTGGAGGGAATGAGCAGTTCTTC,CASGLTRTGGNEQFF
15,-,TRBV5-4,-,TRBJ1-2,TGTGCCAGCAGCCCGAAGGGGGTTGGGAACTATGGCTACACCTTC,CASSPKGVGNYGYTF
13,-,TRBV27,-,TRBJ1-2,TGTGCCAGCAGTTACAGACGGGACTATGGCTACACCTTC,CASSYRRDYGYTF
16,-,TRBV3-1/TRBV3-2,TRBD1,TRBJ1-4,TGTGCCAGCAGCCAAGAAGGGGACAGGGGTAATGAAAAACTGTTTTTT,CASSQEGDRGNEKLFF
16,-,TRBV28,TRBD1,TRBJ1-1,TGTGCCAGCAGTTCCACAGGGGAAATAGGAAACACTGAAGCTTTCTTT,CASSSTGEIGNTEAFF
13,-,TRBV30,-,TRBJ1-1,TGTGCCTGGAGTGCATGGGTCGGCACTGAAGCTTTCTTT,CAWSAWVGTEAFF
14,once,TRBV6-5,-,TRBJ1-1,TGTGCCAGCAGTTACTCCGGGGGGAACACTGAAGCTTTCTTT,CASSYSGGNTEAFF
17,-,TRBV4-2,TRBD2,TRBJ2-1,TGTGCCAGCAGCCAACCTACCGGGACTAGCGGGAGCTATGAGCAGTTCTTC,CASSQPTGTSGSYEQFF
14,-,TRBV5-5,-,TRBJ1-4,TGTGCCAGCAGCTTTCGTGGTTCGGAGGAAAAACTGTTTTTT,CASSFRGSEEKLFF
17,once,TRBV12-5,-,TRBJ2-5,TGTGCTAGTGGTTACGGGGCAGGGGTTCGGAGGACAGAGACCCAGTACTTC,CASGYGAGVRRTETQYF
13,-,TRBV12-3/TRBV12-4,-,TRBJ1-2,TGTGCCAGCAGTTTAGAGGGTGTTGGCGGCTACACCTTC,CASSLEGVGGYTF
14,-,TRBV19,TRBD1,TRBJ1-5,TGTGCCACCAACCTCGGGACAGGCAATCAGCCCCAGCATTTT,CATNLGTGNQPQHF
14,-,TRBV6-6,-,TRBJ2-7,TGTGCCAGCAGTTACAGGCAGGAAAGCTACGAGCAGTACTTC,CASSYRQESYEQYF
15,-,TRBV29-1,TRBD2,TRBJ2-1,TGCAGCACACGGCGGGGGGCGGGCTCCTACAATGAGCAGTTCTTC,CSTRRGAGSYNEQFF
15,-,TRBV6-5,-,TRBJ2-3,TGTGCCAGCAGTTACTCTGGGGGGAGCACAGATACGCAGTATTTT,CASSYSGGSTDTQYF
12,-,TRBV30,-,TRBJ2-7,TGTGCCTGGAGTGCCTTGGGGGGCGAGCAGTACTTC,CAWSALGGEQYF
13,-,TRBV3-1/TRBV3-2,-,TRBJ1-2,TGTGCCAGCAGCCAAGCAATCAGGGCTGGCTACACCTTC,CASSQAIRAGYTF
18,-,TRBV24-1,TRBD2,TRBJ2-5,TGTGCCACCGGAACCACGGGACTAGCGGGAGTAAGGCAAGAGACCCAGTACTTC,CATGTTGLAGVRQETQYF
17,-,TRBV21-1,-,TRBJ1-2,TGTGCCAGCAGCAAAGGACGAATAAGGCCTAACTACTATGGCTACACCTTC,CASSKGRIRPNYYGYTF
13,-,TRBV7-9,-,TRBJ2-2,TGTGCCAGCAGCTTATTCAATCACGGGGAGCTGTTTTTT,CASSLFNHGELFF
16,-,TRBV7-2,-,TRBJ1-3,TGTGCCAGCAGCTTAAATGGCCGGGGAACTGGAAACACCATATATTTT,CASSLNGRGTGNTIYF
14,-,TRBV29-1,-,TRBJ1-4,TGCAGCGTTGGGAAATCCCAGGTTAATGAAAAACTGTTTTTT,CSVGKSQVNEKLFF
13,-,TRBV19,-,TRBJ2-1,TGTGCCAGTTCCAGGGACTTATACAATGAGCAGTTCTTC,CASSRDLYNEQFF
12,-,TRBV6-1,-,TRBJ1-1,TGTGCCAGCAGTGAAGAGAACACTGAAGCTTTCTTT,CASSEENTEAFF
15,-,TRBV9,-,TRBJ1-2,TGTGCCAGCAGCGTCAATGGGGGAGCTAACTATGGCTACACCTTC,CASSVNGGANYGYTF
16,-,TRBV5-6,-,TRBJ1-1,TGTGCCAGCAGCTTGGCCGGAGGAGTGGCGAACACTGAAGCTTTCTTT,CASSLAGGVANTEAFF
16,-,TRBV19,-,TRBJ2-7,TGTGCCAGTAGTACCGCCCGGACCGGGCGGAGTGACGAGCAGTACTTC,CASSTARTGRSDEQYF
14,-,TRBV11-2,-,TRBJ2-3,TGTGCCAGCGGTCTGCGGGACCTTGTGGATACGCAGTATTTT,CASGLRDLVDTQYF
14,-,TRBV5-8,-,TRBJ1-1,TGTGCCAGCAGCTTGGCAGGGTGGAACACTAAAGCTTTCTTT,CASSLAGWNTKAFF
16,-,TRBV27,TRBD2,TRBJ2-1,TGTGCCAGCAGCGCAAAAGGACTAGCGGGAGGCAGTGAGCAGTTCTTC,CASSAKGLAGGSEQFF
14,-,TRBV6-6,TRBD1,TRBJ2-7,TGTGCCAGCAGTCCCGGGACAGGTCCCTACGAGCAGTACTTC,CASSPGTGPYEQYF
14,-,TRBV13,TRBD1,TRBJ2-2,TGTGCCAGCAGCTTGGGACAGCTAACCGGGGAGCTGTTTTTT,CASSLGQLTGELFF
16,once,TRBV7-9,-,TRBJ2-3,TGTGCCAGCAGCGATACATACGGATTCTACACAGATACGCAGTATTTT,CASSDTYGFYTDTQYF
14,once,TRBV9,-,TRBJ2-7,TGTGCCAGCAGCGCCCTAGACGGTGCCTACGAGCAGTACTTC,CASSALDGAYEQYF
15,-,TRBV18,-,TRBJ1-2,TGTGCCAGCTCACCATCGGGGATCCCGAACTATGGCTACACCTTC,CASSPSGIPNYGYTF
14,-,TRBV5-4,-,TRBJ2-1,TGTGCCAGCAGCACCAATCCCCGAGACAATGAGCAGTTCTTC,CASSTNPRDNEQFF
13,-,TRBV6-5,-,TRBJ1-1,TGTGCCAGCAGTTATTTCGGGGGCCAGGATGCTTTCTTT,CASSYFGGQDAFF